The 25 T cell receptor beta chains below all came from one sample that was sequenced in a study of response to subunit inactivated influenza vaccine. TCRdb reprocessed the RT-PCR reads with MiXCR, giving one entry per CDR3 protein. The data hold roughly 620,000 distinct CDR3 sequences, with about 11% observed a single time. These data also featured in a second study, about T cells expressing NK-cell markers. That source notes: 5'RACE template switching built TCR beta cDNA with unique molecular identifiers.

The sample was PBMCs from blood, taken on the day of vaccination. Source of these receptors: a man between 45 and 60 years old who received an inactivated influenza vaccine.

The sample holds a few counts of this clonotype. The chain links TRBV4-2 to TRBJ2-2; weak D call: TRBD1 (6 bases). The germline V and J ends were trimmed by 2 bases and 1 base, with 8 bases remaining between them. Germline CDR1 LGHNA, CDR2 YNFKEQ. This CDR3 region has 15 residues. In nucleotides, the CDR3 is TGTGCCAGCAGCCAATGGGGGCAGAACACCGGGGAGCTGTTTTTT. Translating it yields CASSQWGQNTGELFF.

This clonotype has more than one count but fewer than ten. The chain is built from TRBV6-1 and TRBJ2-5; 7 bases align to TRBD2. V lost 7 bases to trimming and J lost 5 bases; unmatched junction nucleotides: 13. Germline assignment: CDR1 MNHNS and CDR2 SASEGT. This CDR3 spans 15 amino acids. In nucleotides, the CDR3 is TGTGCCAGCATAGTTTTAGGCGGGAGCTTGGAGACCCAGTACTTC. As protein: CASIVLGGSLETQYF.

This clonotype was seen a few times. The chain is built from TRBV5-1 and TRBJ1-1; D not certain. The CDR3 covers 13 residues. The V gene's germline CDR1 is SGHRS and CDR2 YFSETQ. The V end lost 4 bases, the J end lost 5 bases, and 12 bases lay between the germline ends. CDR3 bases: TGCGCCAGCAGCAGGGTGTCTTCGACTGAAGCTTTCTTT. Protein product: CASSRVSSTEAFF.

This clonotype was recorded at least ten times. V gene TRBV12-3 or TRBV12-4 combines with J gene TRBJ2-1, with D possibly being TRBD1 or TRBD2 (6 bases each). V gave up 5 bases and J gave up 4 bases, with 21 bases separating them. There are 17 residues in the CDR3. The CDR3 DNA sequence: TGTGCCAGCAGTGGAACCTTCGGGGGCGCGAAATACAATGAGCAGTTCTTC. This gives the protein CASSGTFGGAKYNEQFF.

This clonotype was detected only a few times. V and J are TRBV10-3 and TRBJ2-3; 7 bases match TRBD2. This CDR3 has 15 residues. Looked up from germline, CDR1 is ENHRY and CDR2 is SYGVKD. The ends lost 2 bases at V and 0 bases at J; junction bases unmatched: 2. DNA of the CDR3: TGTGCCATCAGTGAGAAGCGGGGTAGCACAGATACGCAGTATTTT. Amino acids: CAISEKRGSTDTQYF.

This clonotype has at least ten counts. The V gene is TRBV28, the J gene TRBJ2-2; D unresolved. Germline lookup yields CDR1 MDHEN and CDR2 SYDVKM. The CDR3 runs 14 residues. V was pared by 6 bases and J by 0 bases, with 8 bases between. The CDR3 region has the DNA TGTGCCAGCAGCCCAAGATCGAACACCGGGGAGCTGTTTTTT. Translating it yields CASSPRSNTGELFF.

The table lists this clonotype with a few counts. This chain uses TRBV29-1 with TRBJ1-4, with D unclear. Germline lookup yields CDR1 SQVTM and CDR2 ANQGSEA. V was shortened by 8 bases and J by 2 bases, with 18 bases between the two germline ends. There are 15 residues in the CDR3. This CDR3 reads CSIRAPSGTNEKLFF. The CDR3 region has the DNA TGCAGCATTAGGGCTCCCTCTGGGACTAATGAAAAACTGTTTTTT.

This chain uses TRBV2 with TRBJ2-6, with 8 positions matching TRBD1. This CDR3 region has 17 residues. J gave up 2 bases and V 6 bases, and 9 bases lay outside the gene matches. Germline V gene sequence: CDR1 SNHLY, CDR2 FYNNEI. CDR3 DNA sequence: TGTGCCAGCAGAAAGAGGGCGACAGGGGCTGGGGCCAACGTCCTGACTTTC. Translating it yields CASRKRATGAGANVLTF.

This clonotype came up many times. The chain links TRBV28 to TRBJ2-2, with D uncertain. CDR1 MDHEN and CDR2 SYDVKM come from the germline V gene. Trimming removed 1 base at V and 1 base at J, with 1 base between. This CDR3 region has 13 residues. The CDR3 nucleotides read TGTGCCAGCAGTTTATTGAACACCGGGGAGCTGTTTTTT. Its translation is CASSLLNTGELFF. Combining the CDR3 with reference TRBV28 and TRBJ2-2 gives the whole variable domain DVKVTQSSRYLVKRTGEKVFLECVQDMDHENMFWYRQDPGLGLRLIYFSYDVKMKEKGDIPEGYSVSREKKERFSLILESASTNQTSMYLCASSLLNTGELFFGEGSRLTVL.

This clonotype was seen only a few times. The rearrangement uses TRBV20-1 and TRBJ2-5, with 11 bases identical to TRBD2. CDR1 DFQATT and CDR2 SNEGSKA come from the germline V gene (reference sequence). The CDR3 runs 15 residues. V trimming: 2 bases; J trimming: 3 bases; junction bases outside the gene matches: 5. Here the CDR3 DNA reads TGCAGTGCTAGACGACCGGGACTAGCGGAAGAGACCCAGTACTTC. Translating it yields CSARRPGLAEETQYF.

This clonotype was detected only a few times. The chain links TRBV5-6 to TRBJ1-2; D may be TRBD1 (5 bases). CDR1 is SGHDT, CDR2 YYEEEE, per germline. V gave up 0 bases and J gave up 3 bases, with 9 bases separating them. This CDR3 contains 14 residues. CDR3 DNA: TGTGCCAGCAGCTTGGAGGACAAATACTATGGCTACACCTTC. This sequence encodes CASSLEDKYYGYTF.

This clonotype was observed many times. DNA for the CDR3: TGCAGCGTTGGGACAGGGTACGAGCAGTACTTC. Translated: CSVGTGYEQYF. The rearrangement uses TRBV29-1 and TRBJ2-7; 8 bases match TRBD1. The CDR3 runs to 11 residues. Looked up from germline, CDR1 is SQVTM and CDR2 is ANQGSEA. V was pared by 4 bases and J by 4 bases, with 0 bases of the junction left unmatched.

The rearrangement uses TRBV20-1 and TRBJ2-5; TRBD2 might be the D (7 bases). Germline V gene data show CDR1 as DFQATT and CDR2 as SNEGSKA (reference sequence). The CDR3 has 15 amino acids. Trimming removed 0 bases from V and 1 base from J, with 12 bases in between. Written as DNA, the CDR3 is TGCAGTGCTAGAGATTTGGCGGGGGCCCAAGAGACCCAGTACTTC. Protein sequence: CSARDLAGAQETQYF.

This chain joins TRBV6-5 and TRBJ1-6, with 9 bases that match TRBD1. In germline, CDR1 is MNHEY, CDR2 SVGAGI. This CDR3 has 16 residues. V shed 6 bases, J shed 8 bases, and the junction held 11 bases outside the gene matches. The CDR3: CASSLQGAPTYSPLHF. For the CDR3, the DNA is TGTGCCAGCAGCTTACAGGGGGCACCGACCTATTCACCCCTCCACTTT.

The table lists this clonotype with a few counts. The rearrangement uses TRBV9 and TRBJ2-1, with 10 bases fitting TRBD2. CDR1 and CDR2 (germline): SGDLS, YYNGEE. This CDR3 contains 16 residues. V was pared by 0 bases and J by 0 bases, with 0 bases of the junction left unmatched. The CDR3 region is CASSVASGGSYNEQFF. The CDR3, as DNA: TGTGCCAGCAGCGTAGCTAGCGGGGGCTCCTACAATGAGCAGTTCTTC.

This clonotype has a handful of counts. The genes are TRBV7-2 and TRBJ2-1; tentatively, D is TRBD1 or TRBD2 (5 bases each). The CDR3 contains 14 residues. Germline values: CDR1 SGHTA, CDR2 FQGNSA. Between the trimmed V and J ends, which lost 5 bases and 10 bases, there was a span of 18 bases. CDR3 region: CASSPEGRRWEQFF. CDR3 nucleotide sequence: TGTGCCAGCAGCCCCGAGGGACGTCGGTGGGAGCAGTTCTTC.

This clonotype was counted between two and nine times. The chain carries TRBV6-2 or TRBV6-3 and TRBJ2-7; D perhaps matches TRBD2 (5 bases). The V and J ends lost 5 bases and 0 bases respectively, with 11 bases between them. Germline CDR1 MNHEY, CDR2 SVGEGT. The CDR3 sequence is 14 residues long. Here the CDR3 reads CASSLWAGSYEQYF. CDR3 nucleotides: TGTGCCAGCAGTCTTTGGGCGGGCTCCTACGAGCAGTACTTC.

As regards this clonotype: A read error may account for a junction end that differs from germline. The V call is TRBV7-7, the J call TRBJ2-1; D tentatively reads TRBD1 or TRBD2 (5 bases each). CDR1 is SSHAT, CDR2 FNYEAQ, per germline (reference sequence). This CDR3 is 15 amino acids long. The DNA for the CDR3 is TGTGCTAGCAGCCCGGGGACGGGACGAACGAATGAGCAGTTCTTC. Amino acids: CASSPGTGRTNEQFF.

V and J are TRBV7-2 and TRBJ1-5; TRBD1 might be the D (5 bases). Germline CDR1 SGHTA, CDR2 FQGNSA. V shed 3 bases and J shed 4 bases, with 10 bases lying between them. The CDR3 is 14 amino acids. CDR3 residues: CASSFGRTNQPQHF. The CDR3 DNA reads TGTGCCAGCAGCTTCGGACGGACAAATCAGCCCCAGCATTTT.

This clonotype has a handful of counts. This chain connects TRBV12-3 or TRBV12-4 to TRBJ2-5, with D maybe TRBD2 (5 bases). The V end lost 7 bases, the J end lost 0 bases, and 9 bases lay between the germline ends. This CDR3 has 13 amino acids. The CDR3 loop is CASTTTNQETQYF. The CDR3 DNA reads TGTGCCAGCACGACGACTAACCAAGAGACCCAGTACTTC.

This clonotype has just a few counts. The rearrangement uses TRBV20-1 and TRBJ2-2; D perhaps matches TRBD1 (6 bases). The CDR3 spans 12 residues. CDR1 and CDR2 (germline): DFQATT, SNEGSKA (reference sequence). Deletions cut 6 bases from V and 3 bases from J, with 8 bases between. CDR3 in DNA: TGCAGTGCAACAGGGTACACCGGGGAGCTGTTTTTT. This encodes CSATGYTGELFF.

This chain connects TRBV7-9 to TRBJ2-1; 13 nucleotides line up with TRBD2. Germline assignment: CDR1 SEHNR and CDR2 FQNEAQ (reference sequence). The CDR3 runs 14 residues. The V segment lost 8 bases and the J segment 5 bases; nucleotides outside the gene matches: 3. CDR3 loop: CASGLAGVNNEQFF. The CDR3 DNA reads TGTGCCAGCGGACTAGCGGGGGTGAACAATGAGCAGTTCTTC.

In this sample, this clonotype turned up many times. V gene TRBV5-1 combines with J gene TRBJ1-4; 8 bases agree with TRBD1. This CDR3 comprises 18 residues. Trimming cost V 0 bases and J 0 bases; bases outside gene matches: 7. The V gene's germline CDR1 is SGHRS and CDR2 YFSETQ. The CDR3 is CASSLGQGKAATNEKLFF. CDR3 coding DNA: TGCGCCAGCAGCTTGGGACAGGGGAAGGCTGCAACTAATGAAAAACTGTTTTTT.

There are many counts of this clonotype. This sequence joins TRBV20-1 and TRBJ2-6; D is undetermined. Germline V gene sequence: CDR1 DFQATT, CDR2 SNEGSKA (reference sequence). V gave up 0 bases and J gave up 4 bases, with 7 bases separating them. The CDR3 spans 14 residues. The CDR3 loop reads CSARDQAGANVLTF. For the CDR3, the DNA is TGCAGTGCTAGAGACCAGGCGGGGGCCAACGTCCTGACTTTC.

This clonotype was seen only a few times. The rearrangement uses TRBV28 and TRBJ2-7, with a tentative D call TRBD2 (5 bases). The V end was cut by 5 bases, the J end by 4 bases, with 12 bases between. The CDR3 loop spans 13 amino acids. CDR1 is MDHEN, CDR2 SYDVKM, per germline. The CDR3 region has the DNA TGTGCCAGCAGTGGATCTCCGGGGTACGAGCAGTACTTC. Translation gives CASSGSPGYEQYF.